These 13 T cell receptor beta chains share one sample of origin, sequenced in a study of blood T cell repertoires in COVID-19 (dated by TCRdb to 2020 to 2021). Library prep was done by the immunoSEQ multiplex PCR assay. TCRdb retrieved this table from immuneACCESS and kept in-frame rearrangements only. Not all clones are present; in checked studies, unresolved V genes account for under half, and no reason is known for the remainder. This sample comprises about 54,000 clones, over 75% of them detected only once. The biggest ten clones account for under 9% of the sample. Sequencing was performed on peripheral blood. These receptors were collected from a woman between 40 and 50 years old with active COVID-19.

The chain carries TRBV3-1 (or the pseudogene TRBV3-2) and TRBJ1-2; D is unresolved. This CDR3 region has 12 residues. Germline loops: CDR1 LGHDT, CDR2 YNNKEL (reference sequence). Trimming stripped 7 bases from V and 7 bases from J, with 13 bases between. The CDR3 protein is CASTFKTGGYTF. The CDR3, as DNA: TGTGCCAGCACCTTCAAAACGGGTGGCTACACCTTC.

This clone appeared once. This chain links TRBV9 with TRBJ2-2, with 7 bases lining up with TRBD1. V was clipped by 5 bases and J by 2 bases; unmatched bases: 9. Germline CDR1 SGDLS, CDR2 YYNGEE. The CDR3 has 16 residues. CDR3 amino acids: CASRQSGQENTGELFF. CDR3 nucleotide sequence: TGTGCCAGCAGACAAAGCGGACAGGAAAACACCGGGGAGCTGTTTTTT. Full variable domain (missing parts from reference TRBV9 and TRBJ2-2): DSGVTQTPKHLITATGQRVTLRCSPRSGDLSVYWYQQSLDQGLQFLIQYYNGEERAKGNILERFSAQQFPDLHSELNLSSLELGDSALYFCASRQSGQENTGELFFGEGSRLTVL.

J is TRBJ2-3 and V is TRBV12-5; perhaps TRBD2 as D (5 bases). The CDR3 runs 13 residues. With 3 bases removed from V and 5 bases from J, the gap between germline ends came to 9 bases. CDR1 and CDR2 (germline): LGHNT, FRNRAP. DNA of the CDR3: TGTGCTAGTGGTTTCTTCGGGGTAGATACGCAGTATTTT. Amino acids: CASGFFGVDTQYF.

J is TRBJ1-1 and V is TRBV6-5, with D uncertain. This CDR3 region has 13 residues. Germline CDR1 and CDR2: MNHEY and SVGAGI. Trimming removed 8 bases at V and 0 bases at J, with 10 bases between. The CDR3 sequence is CASYLTVNTEAFF. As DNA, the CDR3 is TGTGCCAGCTATCTGACTGTGAACACTGAAGCTTTCTTT.

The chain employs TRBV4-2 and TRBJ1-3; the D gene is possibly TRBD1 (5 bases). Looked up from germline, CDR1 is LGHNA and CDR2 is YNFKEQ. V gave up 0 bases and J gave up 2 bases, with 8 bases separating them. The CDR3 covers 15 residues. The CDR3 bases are TGTGCCAGCAGCCAAGACTGGGGCCCTGGAAACACCATATATTTT. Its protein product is CASSQDWGPGNTIYF.

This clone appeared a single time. The DNA for the CDR3 is TGCAGTGCTGGTCTCGGAGAGACCCAGTACTTC. Encoded protein: CSAGLGETQYF. The gene calls are TRBV20-1 and TRBJ2-5, with D unresolved. Trimming shortened V by 5 bases and J by 4 bases, and 8 bases separated the two germline ends. The CDR3 extends over 11 amino acids. Germline assignment: CDR1 DFQATT and CDR2 SNEGSKA (reference sequence).

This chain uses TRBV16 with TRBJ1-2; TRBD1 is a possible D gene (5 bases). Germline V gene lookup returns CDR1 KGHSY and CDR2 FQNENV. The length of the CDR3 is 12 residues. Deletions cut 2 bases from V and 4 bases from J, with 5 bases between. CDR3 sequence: CASSQDSYGYTF. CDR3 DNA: TGTGCCAGCAGCCAAGACAGCTATGGCTACACCTTC.

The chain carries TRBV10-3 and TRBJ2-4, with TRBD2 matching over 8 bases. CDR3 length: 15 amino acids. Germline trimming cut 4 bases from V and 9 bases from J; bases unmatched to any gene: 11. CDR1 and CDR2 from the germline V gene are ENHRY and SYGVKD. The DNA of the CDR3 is TGTGCCATCAGTGCCTCCGGGACTAGTGGTACCATTCAGTACTTC. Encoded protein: CAISASGTSGTIQYF.

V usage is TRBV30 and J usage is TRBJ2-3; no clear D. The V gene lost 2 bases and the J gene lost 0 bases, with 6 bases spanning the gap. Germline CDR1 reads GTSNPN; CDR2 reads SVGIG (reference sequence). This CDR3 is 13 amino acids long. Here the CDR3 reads CAWSPTSTDTQYF. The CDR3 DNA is TGTGCCTGGAGTCCGACTAGCACAGATACGCAGTATTTT. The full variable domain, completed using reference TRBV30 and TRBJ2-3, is SQTIHQWPATLVQPVGSPLSLECTVEGTSNPNLYWYRQAAGRGLQLLFYSVGIGQISSEVPQNLSASRPQDRQFILSSKKLLLSDSGFYLCAWSPTSTDTQYFGPGTRLTVL.

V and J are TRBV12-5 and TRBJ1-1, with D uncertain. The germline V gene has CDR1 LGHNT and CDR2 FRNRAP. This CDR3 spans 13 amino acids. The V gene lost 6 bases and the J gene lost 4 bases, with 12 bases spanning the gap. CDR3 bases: TGTGCTAGTGGCCTCAAGATGGCCACTGAAGCTTTCTTT. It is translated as CASGLKMATEAFF. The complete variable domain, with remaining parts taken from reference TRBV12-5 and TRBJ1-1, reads DARVTQTPRHKVTEMGQEVTMRCQPILGHNTVFWYRQTMMQGLELLAYFRNRAPLDDSGMPKDRFSAEMPDATLATLKIQPSEPRDSAVYFCASGLKMATEAFFGQGTRLTVV.

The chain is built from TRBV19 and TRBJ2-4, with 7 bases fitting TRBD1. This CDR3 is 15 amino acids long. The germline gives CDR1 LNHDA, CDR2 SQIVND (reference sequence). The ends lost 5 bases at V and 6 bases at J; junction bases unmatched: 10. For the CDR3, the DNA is TGTGCCAGTAGTGCACAGACAGGGATTCTAAACATTCAGTACTTC. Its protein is CASSAQTGILNIQYF. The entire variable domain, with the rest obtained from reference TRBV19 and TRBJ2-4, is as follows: DGGITQSPKYLFRKEGQNVTLSCEQNLNHDAMYWYRQDPGQGLRLIYYSQIVNDFQKGDIAEGYSVSREKKESFPLTVTSAQKNPTAFYLCASSAQTGILNIQYFGAGTRLSVL.

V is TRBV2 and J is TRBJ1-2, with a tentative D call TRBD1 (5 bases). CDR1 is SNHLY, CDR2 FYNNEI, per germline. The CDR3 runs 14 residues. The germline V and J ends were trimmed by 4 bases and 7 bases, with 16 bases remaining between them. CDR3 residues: CASSGVGEAVGYTF. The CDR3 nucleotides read TGTGCCAGCAGTGGGGTAGGGGAGGCTGTTGGCTACACCTTC.

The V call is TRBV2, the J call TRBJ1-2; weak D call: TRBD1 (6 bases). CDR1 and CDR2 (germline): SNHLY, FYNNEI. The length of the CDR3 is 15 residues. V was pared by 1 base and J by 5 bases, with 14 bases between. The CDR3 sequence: CASSEEAGAGYGYTF. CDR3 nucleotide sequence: TGTGCCAGCAGTGAAGAGGCAGGGGCAGGGTATGGCTACACCTTC.